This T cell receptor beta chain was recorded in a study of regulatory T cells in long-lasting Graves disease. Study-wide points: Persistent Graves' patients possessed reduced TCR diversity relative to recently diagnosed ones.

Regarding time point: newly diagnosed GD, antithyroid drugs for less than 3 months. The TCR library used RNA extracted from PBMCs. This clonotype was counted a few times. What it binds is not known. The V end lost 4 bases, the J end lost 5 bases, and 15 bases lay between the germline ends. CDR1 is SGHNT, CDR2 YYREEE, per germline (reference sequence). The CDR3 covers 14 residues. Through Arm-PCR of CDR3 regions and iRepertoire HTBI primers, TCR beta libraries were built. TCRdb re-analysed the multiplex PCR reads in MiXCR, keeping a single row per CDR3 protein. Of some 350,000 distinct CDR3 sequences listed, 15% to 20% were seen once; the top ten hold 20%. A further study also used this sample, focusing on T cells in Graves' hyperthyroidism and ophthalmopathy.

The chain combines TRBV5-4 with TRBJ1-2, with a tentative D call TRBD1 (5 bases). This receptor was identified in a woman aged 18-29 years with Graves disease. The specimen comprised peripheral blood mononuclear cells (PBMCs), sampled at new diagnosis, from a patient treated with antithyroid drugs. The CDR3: CASSPFRGDYGYTF. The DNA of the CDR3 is TGTGCCAGCAGCCCGTTTAGAGGGGATTATGGCTACACCTTC.